Shown below are 20 T cell receptor beta chains from a single sample sequenced in a study of T cell responses to AZD1222 COVID-19 vaccine. The data were produced by immunoSEQ multiplex PCR, yet TCRdb's version contains in-frame clones alone and is incomplete. The repertoire holds 100,000 to 150,000 clones, with under 90% as singletons. Sequencing used peripheral blood, obtained on day 0 of AZD1222 vaccination. These receptors were obtained from an adult in good health.

This clone was seen a few times. The genes are TRBV6-2 or TRBV6-3 and TRBJ1-2; D gene uncertain. CDR3 length equals 14 residues. Trimming removed 2 bases at V and 3 bases at J, with 10 bases between. Germline loops: CDR1 MNHEY, CDR2 SVGEGT. The CDR3 region is CASSYPHRDYGYTF. The CDR3 DNA is TGTGCCAGCAGTTACCCCCATCGCGACTATGGCTACACCTTC.

This chain uses TRBV19 with TRBJ1-6, with 7 bases matching TRBD1. The germline V gene has CDR1 LNHDA and CDR2 SQIVND (reference sequence). CDR3 length equals 16 residues. The V segment lost 3 bases and the J segment 8 bases; nucleotides outside the gene matches: 10. The CDR3: CASSIEGASGDSPLHF. DNA for the CDR3: TGTGCCAGTAGTATCGAGGGGGCGAGTGGGGATTCACCCCTCCACTTT.

V usage is TRBV5-1 and J usage is TRBJ1-2; D call uncertain. CDR1 SGHRS and CDR2 YFSETQ come from the germline V gene. The CDR3 loop spans 14 amino acids. Trimming removed 0 bases from V and 6 bases from J, with 12 bases in between. The CDR3 loop reads CASSLAMGGDGYTF. CDR3 DNA: TGCGCCAGCAGCTTGGCCATGGGCGGCGATGGCTACACCTTC. The entire variable domain, with the rest obtained from reference TRBV5-1 and TRBJ1-2, is as follows: KAGVTQTPRYLIKTRGQQVTLSCSPISGHRSVSWYQQTPGQGLQFLFEYFSETQRNKGNFPGRFSGRQFSNSRSEMNVSTLELGDSALYLCASSLAMGGDGYTFGSGTRLTVV.

This clone came up once. This sequence joins TRBV4-1 and TRBJ1-1, with a weak D call TRBD1 (5 bases). Germline CDR1 reads MGHRA; CDR2 reads YSYEKL. V dropped 1 base and J dropped 4 bases, with 13 bases sitting between them. The CDR3 is 15 residues long. CDR3: CASSQGRQGGTEAFF. CDR3 DNA: TGCGCCAGCAGCCAAGGAAGGCAGGGCGGCACTGAAGCTTTCTTT.

V usage is TRBV4-2 and J usage is TRBJ1-6; a weak D match, TRBD1 (5 bases). The CDR3 has 16 amino acids. CDR1 is LGHNA and CDR2 is YNFKEQ in the germline V gene. With 1 base removed from V and 7 bases from J, the gap between germline ends came to 14 bases. The CDR3 DNA sequence: TGTGCCAGCAGCCAAGGGCGAGGGGAGGAAAATTCACCCCTCCACTTT. This sequence encodes CASSQGRGEENSPLHF.

The V gene is TRBV4-1, the J gene TRBJ2-2; 7 nucleotides match TRBD1. The CDR3 loop spans 16 amino acids. The V gene end was trimmed by 1 base and the J gene end by 7 bases; junction bases not matched to a gene: 9. Germline CDR1 MGHRA, CDR2 YSYEKL. Here the CDR3 DNA reads TGCGCCAGCAGCCAAGGTAACAGGGGTATGGTCGGGGAGCTGTTTTTT. Encoded protein: CASSQGNRGMVGELFF.

This CDR3 is CASSVGDNSYEQYF. The CDR3 nucleotides are TGTGCCAGCAGCGTAGGGGACAACTCCTACGAGCAGTACTTC. The V and J genes are TRBV9 and TRBJ2-7; the D gene is possibly TRBD1 (6 bases). The CDR3 length is 14 residues. The germline CDR1 and CDR2 sequences are SGDLS and YYNGEE. V was cut by 0 bases and J by 0 bases, with 7 bases left in between.

V usage is TRBV6-5 and J usage is TRBJ1-1; perhaps TRBD1 as D (6 bases). Germline lookup yields CDR1 MNHEY and CDR2 SVGAGI. Trimming removed 7 bases at V and 2 bases at J, with 14 bases between. CDR3 length equals 14 residues. For the CDR3, the DNA is TGTGCCAGCACCTTCGGACAGATAAACACTGAAGCTTTCTTT. Protein sequence: CASTFGQINTEAFF.

As concerns this clone: One junction end disagrees with the germline gene, perhaps due to a read error. The CDR3 is CASTSGNEQFF. The CDR3 region has the DNA TGTGCGAGCACATCGGGAAACGAGCAGTTCTTC. The chain links TRBV12-3 or TRBV12-4 to TRBJ2-1; tentatively, D is TRBD2 (5 bases). This CDR3 spans 11 amino acids.

The sample holds one count of this clone. The chain joins TRBV7-2 to TRBJ1-1; 7 positions agree with TRBD1. The CDR3 is made up of 14 amino acids. The ends lost 6 bases at V and 7 bases at J; junction bases unmatched: 11. The germline V gene encodes CDR1 SGHTA and CDR2 FQGNSA. CDR3 protein: CASSRTGTVVEAFF. In DNA form, the CDR3 reads TGTGCCAGCAGTCGGACCGGGACAGTGGTTGAAGCTTTCTTT.

The chain has TRBV6-6 and TRBJ1-5, with no clear D. The germline gives CDR1 MNHNY, CDR2 SVGAGI (reference sequence). CDR3 length: 13 residues. With 10 bases removed from V and 5 bases from J, the gap between germline ends came to 15 bases. The CDR3 is CANSGSPDQPQHF. The CDR3 bases are TGTGCCAACTCAGGTAGCCCCGATCAGCCCCAGCATTTT.

The V call is TRBV6-5, the J call TRBJ1-1; 9 positions match TRBD1. The germline V gene encodes CDR1 MNHEY and CDR2 SVGAGI. There are 16 residues in the CDR3. Trimming removed 3 bases from V and 2 bases from J; junction bases left unmatched: 7. CDR3 nucleotide sequence: TGTGCCAGCAGTTATGAGGGGACAGGGCGAAACACTGAAGCTTTCTTT. Translating gives CASSYEGTGRNTEAFF.

This clone turned up a few times. The chain recombines TRBV5-6 with TRBJ1-2, with no clear D. Germline assignment: CDR1 SGHDT and CDR2 YYEEEE. CDR3 length: 14 amino acids. Deletions cut 1 base from V and 1 base from J, with 8 bases between. The CDR3 sequence is CASSLSLRNYGYTF. The CDR3 nucleotides are TGTGCCAGCAGCTTGTCGTTGCGTAACTATGGCTACACCTTC.

The J gene is TRBJ1-2, the V gene TRBV10-3; perhaps TRBD1 as D (5 bases). CDR1 and CDR2 from the germline V gene are ENHRY and SYGVKD. V was cut by 4 bases and J by 1 base, with 19 bases left in between. The CDR3 sequence is 17 residues long. CDR3 sequence (DNA): TGTGCCATCAGTGTCCAATCCCGGGACGCAAGTAACTATGGCTACACCTTC. This sequence encodes CAISVQSRDASNYGYTF.

The chain has TRBV2 and TRBJ1-1; D uncertain. Germline V CDR1 and CDR2: SNHLY, FYNNEI. V was cut by 4 bases and J by 11 bases, with 17 bases left in between. The CDR3 consists of 13 residues. This CDR3 reads CASSVMDPAMAFF. The CDR3 region has the DNA TGTGCCAGCAGTGTGATGGACCCAGCGATGGCTTTCTTT.

The V call is TRBV6-5, the J call TRBJ2-3; D remains unclear. The CDR3 has 13 residues. Germline values: CDR1 MNHEY, CDR2 SVGAGI. Trimming removed 5 bases from V and 2 bases from J, with 8 bases in between. The CDR3 protein is CASSLSFTDTQYF. Written as DNA, the CDR3 is TGTGCCAGCAGTCTAAGCTTCACAGATACGCAGTATTTT.

J is TRBJ1-4 and V is TRBV7-9, with 7 bases matching TRBD1. The germline CDR1 and CDR2 sequences are SEHNR and FQNEAQ (reference sequence). This CDR3 comprises 14 residues. The junction had 0 bases not matched to a gene; V was cut back by 1 base and J by 4 bases. The CDR3 region is CASSLGDSNEKLFF. DNA of the CDR3: TGTGCCAGCAGCTTAGGGGACAGTAATGAAAAACTGTTTTTT.

V gene TRBV18 combines with J gene TRBJ1-1; D is ambiguous. This CDR3 has 13 residues. Trimming shortened V by 2 bases and J by 7 bases, and 11 bases separated the two germline ends. CDR1 KGHSH and CDR2 LQKENI come from the germline V gene. As DNA, the CDR3 is TGTGCCAGCTCACCAATTTATGGGATTGAAGCTTTCTTT. Residues: CASSPIYGIEAFF.

The V gene is TRBV7-8, the J gene TRBJ2-1, with D perhaps matching TRBD1 (6 bases). Per the germline V gene, CDR1 is SGHVS and CDR2 is FQNEAQ. Trimming shortened V by 1 base and J by 4 bases, and 17 bases separated the two germline ends. The CDR3 extends over 17 amino acids. The DNA for the CDR3 is TGTGCCAGCAGCTTAGGCAGGGGATATGACTCATACAATGAGCAGTTCTTC. It specifies CASSLGRGYDSYNEQFF.

The chain recombines TRBV7-8 with TRBJ2-7; TRBD1 is a possible D gene (8 bases). Germline V CDR1 and CDR2: SGHVS, FQNEAQ. The CDR3 totals 14 residues. V was trimmed by 4 bases and J by 5 bases, leaving 15 bases between them. The CDR3 is CASSYRGGSNEQYF. CDR3 bases: TGTGCCAGCAGCTACAGGGGGGGAAGTAACGAGCAGTACTTC.